This T cell receptor (beta chain) was obtained from a study of T cell repertoires in cytomegalovirus infection. Study-level information: CMV infection and matching HLA type were both indicated by public TCR beta signatures. General study findings and limits: Dominating the ex vivo response were TCR beta clonotypes that were CMV-specific and HLA-C-restricted. The cumulative frequency of public TCR beta families identified carriers of CMV plus the relevant HLA.

Germline V gene sequence: CDR1 SEHNR, CDR2 FQNEAQ (reference sequence). The CDR3 is 14 residues long. TCRdb fed the reads into MiXCR, producing one record per CDR3 protein. The table lists a few hundred thousand distinct CDR3 sequences, about a sixth of them singletons, with 7.5% to 9% in the top ten. As to this clonotype: Its antigen is undetermined. A much larger clone sits a single nucleotide away, making a read error possible.

The specimen sequenced was PBMCs. The TCR comes from a human donor in good health (CMV status not recorded). Some clones in this sample may be carry-over from other donors' samples. The rearrangement uses TRBV7-9 and TRBJ2-3, with 7 bases aligning to TRBD1. The CDR3 DNA is TGTGCCAGCAGCTTAGATAGACAGGGAGATATGCAGTATTTT. Encoded protein: CASSLDRQGDMQYF. Using reference TRBV7-9 and TRBJ2-3 for the parts outside the CDR3, the full variable domain is DTGVSQNPRHKITKRGQNVTFRCDPISEHNRLYWYRQTLGQGPEFLTYFQNEAQLEKSRLLSDRFSAERPKGSFSTLEIQRTEQGDSAMYLCASSLDRQGDMQYFGPGTRLTVL.